Detailed here is one T cell receptor (beta chain). This sample stems from a study of blood T cell repertoires in COVID-19. Study overall: Samples of COVID-19 (acute and convalescent) were obtained from the United States, Italy and Spain. PBMCs, B-cell-depleted T cells, or T cells were the source of the cDNA or gDNA that made up the material.

In the original analysis: By means of reference gene primer amplification, nucleated cell counts were estimated. Produced via immunoSEQ multiplex PCR; TCRdb's table is partial and in-frame only. V and J calls and clone size come straight from that table; D and trimming were deduced from the DNA. The table includes some 71,000 clones, 86% detected once. This CDR3 comprises 17 residues. Germline CDR1 SGHRS, CDR2 YFSETQ. Trimming took 1 base from V and 0 from J; bases not matched to a gene: 2. Sequencing used peripheral blood. This TCR derives from a man aged 25 to 40 with acute or convalescent COVID-19. V is TRBV5-1 and J is TRBJ1-6, with 9 bases aligning to TRBD1. The CDR3 region is CASSLTGGSSYNSPLHF. The CDR3, as DNA: TGCGCCAGCAGCTTGACAGGGGGCAGCTCCTATAATTCACCCCTCCACTTT.